The 32 T cell receptor beta chains given below trace back to one sample, sequenced in a study of shared clonotypes between healthy human individuals. TCRdb's table, derived via immunoSEQ multiplex PCR, lists solely in-frame clones and lacks some. The repertoire holds hundreds of thousands of clones, with around two thirds as singletons. The sample taken for sequencing was memory CD4+ T cells sorted from blood. Noted subset: CD45RA-negative fraction. These receptors all stem from a woman in her thirties in good health.

V usage is TRBV19 and J usage is TRBJ1-5, with TRBD1 matching 8 bases. The V and J ends lost 3 bases and 2 bases, in that order; junction bases with no gene match: 3. The CDR3 has 15 amino acids. The germline gives CDR1 LNHDA, CDR2 SQIVND (reference sequence). DNA of the CDR3: TGTGCCAGTAGTATGATGACAGGGGGCAATCAGCCCCAGCATTTT. It translates to CASSMMTGGNQPQHF.

The chain employs TRBV11-2 and TRBJ2-7, with TRBD2 matching over 13 bases. Germline-derived CDR1 and CDR2 are SGHAT and FQNNGV. CDR3 size: 15 residues. The trim removed 5 bases at V and 5 bases at J, leaving 6 bases unmatched. CDR3 in amino acids: CASSTRTSGRDEQYF. The DNA of the CDR3 is TGTGCCAGCAGCACTCGGACTAGCGGGAGAGACGAGCAGTACTTC.

The chain is built from TRBV19 and TRBJ2-1; 13 bases match TRBD2. Unmatched junction bases numbered 17, after V lost 9 bases and J lost 9 bases. The CDR3 runs to 17 residues. The germline V gene encodes CDR1 LNHDA and CDR2 SQIVND (reference sequence). CDR3: CASSLRLRTSGSGEQFF. As DNA, the CDR3 is TGTGCCAGCTCACTGAGGCTCCGGACTAGCGGGAGTGGTGAGCAGTTCTTC.

The CDR3 DNA reads as TGTGCCAGCAGCTTACCCCGGGGGGCGAACACCGGGGAGCTGTTTTTT. Protein product: CASSLPRGANTGELFF. J is TRBJ1-3 and V is TRBV7-9; 7 bases fit TRBD2. The DNA end is a closer match to TRBJ2-2, so the J assignment may be wrong. The CDR3 runs to 16 residues. Germline assignment: CDR1 SEHNR and CDR2 FQNEAQ (reference sequence).

J is TRBJ2-2 and V is TRBV5-5; D remains ambiguous. The length of the CDR3 is 15 residues. Germline assignment: CDR1 SGHKS and CDR2 YYEKEE (reference sequence). Between the trimmed V and J ends, which lost 4 bases and 4 bases, there was a span of 14 bases. CDR3 in amino acids: CASSVRLAFTGELFF. The DNA for the CDR3 is TGTGCCAGCAGCGTAAGATTGGCTTTCACCGGGGAGCTGTTTTTT.

The gene calls are TRBV27 and TRBJ1-2; 9 bases line up with TRBD1. There are 15 residues in the CDR3. After removal of 5 bases from V and 4 bases from J, the junction contained 8 bases not matched to a gene. CDR1 is MNHEY, CDR2 SMNVEV, per germline (reference sequence). CDR3 protein: CASSPLDRGTYGYTF. CDR3 in DNA: TGTGCCAGCAGTCCCTTGGACAGGGGAACCTATGGCTACACCTTC.

The chain links TRBV21-1 to TRBJ2-7; the D call in the table, TRBD2, was not verified against the DNA. TRBV21-1 is a recognized pseudogene. The length of the CDR3 is 14 residues. The CDR3 DNA reads as TGTGCCAGCAGGTTGGAGGCAGGGACTGACGAGCAGTACTTC. Translation: CASRLEAGTDEQYF.

The chain joins TRBV7-2 to TRBJ1-4; D is undetermined. CDR3 length: 15 amino acids. Germline assignment: CDR1 SGHTA and CDR2 FQGNSA. V lost 5 bases, J lost 2 bases, and 12 bases lay in between. CDR3 sequence (DNA): TGTGCCAGCAGCACCTATCTGGGGACTAATGAAAAACTGTTTTTT. Its protein product is CASSTYLGTNEKLFF.

The genes are TRBV29-1 and TRBJ2-7, with TRBD1 identical over 8 bases. V dropped 2 bases and J dropped 1; count of bases not matched to a gene: 4. This CDR3 comprises 14 residues. Per the germline V gene, CDR1 is SQVTM and CDR2 is ANQGSEA. The CDR3 region has the DNA TGCAGCGTTGAACCAAGGACAGGGTCCTACGAGCAGTACTTC. Translation: CSVEPRTGSYEQYF.

This clone occurred a few times. The V call is TRBV20-1, the J call TRBJ2-5; 8 nucleotides match TRBD1. V shed 6 bases and J 4 bases; nucleotides not matched to a gene: 1. Germline CDR1 is DFQATT and CDR2 is SNEGSKA (reference sequence). The CDR3 loop spans 11 amino acids. CDR3 protein: CSAGQGETQYF. The DNA of the CDR3 is TGCAGTGCCGGACAGGGAGAGACCCAGTACTTC.

The rearrangement uses TRBV10-3 and TRBJ2-1; the match to TRBD1 covers 9 bases. The CDR3 sequence is 16 residues long. V lost 0 bases to trimming and J lost 6 bases; unmatched junction nucleotides: 6. Germline assignment: CDR1 ENHRY and CDR2 SYGVKD. CDR3 loop: CAISESPGQGSNEQFF. The CDR3 nucleotides read TGTGCCATCAGTGAGTCACCCGGACAGGGGTCCAATGAGCAGTTCTTC.

The chain combines TRBV10-3 with TRBJ1-4, with 12 bases matching TRBD1. The ends lost 4 bases at V and 2 bases at J; junction bases unmatched: 11. The length of the CDR3 is 19 residues. From germline, CDR1 is ENHRY and CDR2 SYGVKD. CDR3 region: CAISASGTGGSGTNEKLFF. The CDR3 coding sequence is TGTGCCATCAGTGCCTCCGGGACAGGGGGCTCCGGGACTAATGAAAAACTGTTTTTT.

The gene calls are TRBV5-1 and TRBJ2-2; maybe TRBD2 (6 bases). The CDR3 loop spans 13 amino acids. Germline V gives CDR1 SGHRS, CDR2 YFSETQ. V lost 5 bases and J lost 5, with 10 bases in between. This chain's CDR3 is CASRGGTTGELFF. The DNA of the CDR3 is TGCGCCAGCAGAGGAGGGACGACCGGGGAGCTGTTTTTT.

The rearrangement links TRBV19 to TRBJ1-3; the D gene is possibly TRBD1 (5 bases). This CDR3 has 15 amino acids. Germline V gives CDR1 LNHDA, CDR2 SQIVND (reference sequence). Trimming removed 5 bases at V and 0 bases at J, with 11 bases between. The CDR3 loop reads CASSVTGHSGNTIYF. The DNA of the CDR3 is TGTGCCAGTAGTGTCACAGGCCACTCTGGAAACACCATATATTTT.

The rearrangement joins TRBV9 to TRBJ2-3; a possible D gene is TRBD1 (6 bases). The ends were cut back, 4 bases at V and 5 bases at J, with 23 bases in the middle. Germline V gene lookup returns CDR1 SGDLS and CDR2 YYNGEE. This CDR3 comprises 17 residues. The CDR3 nucleotides are TGTGCCAGCAGCCCCTACGGGGCACAGGGTACGGGAGATACGCAGTATTTT. Its translation is CASSPYGAQGTGDTQYF.

This clone came up once. Other DNA sequences of this sample code for an identical CDR3. This rearrangement joins TRBV5-1 to TRBJ2-1; maybe TRBD1 (6 bases). Looked up from germline, CDR1 is SGHRS and CDR2 is YFSETQ. There are 15 residues in the CDR3. Trimming took off 3 bases at V and 0 bases at J, with 10 bases between the two ends. The CDR3 protein is CASSSGGSSYNEQFF. For the CDR3, the DNA is TGCGCCAGCAGCTCTGGGGGCAGCTCCTACAATGAGCAGTTCTTC.

The V gene is TRBV19, the J gene TRBJ2-1; D uncertain. The germline V gene has CDR1 LNHDA and CDR2 SQIVND (reference sequence). The CDR3 runs to 14 residues. Trimming took off 5 bases at V and 0 bases at J, with 8 bases between the two ends. The DNA of the CDR3 is TGTGCCAGTAGTTTGGTGAGCTCCTACAATGAGCAGTTCTTC. Its translation is CASSLVSSYNEQFF.

The chain employs TRBV5-1 and TRBJ1-4, with TRBD1 matching 9 bases. This CDR3 is 15 amino acids long. V dropped 3 bases and J dropped 5; count of bases not matched to a gene: 5. In germline, CDR1 is SGHRS, CDR2 YFSETQ. The CDR3 here is CASSYRTGENEKLFF. Here the CDR3 DNA reads TGCGCCAGCAGCTACAGGACAGGGGAAAATGAAAAACTGTTTTTT. The full variable domain, with the rest looked up from reference TRBV5-1 and TRBJ1-4, is KAGVTQTPRYLIKTRGQQVTLSCSPISGHRSVSWYQQTPGQGLQFLFEYFSETQRNKGNFPGRFSGRQFSNSRSEMNVSTLELGDSALYLCASSYRTGENEKLFFGSGTQLSVL.

The chain couples TRBV19 to TRBJ1-1; 8 bases match TRBD1. This CDR3 has 14 residues. V trimming: 9 bases; J trimming: 3 bases; junction bases outside the gene matches: 9. Germline loops: CDR1 LNHDA, CDR2 SQIVND (reference sequence). The CDR3, as DNA: TGTGCCAGCGCGAAGGCGACAGGGGACACTGAAGCTTTCTTT. This gives the protein CASAKATGDTEAFF.

The V and J genes are TRBV11-2 and TRBJ2-2, with D possibly being TRBD1 (5 bases). CDR3 length: 15 amino acids. V was clipped by 5 bases and J by 5 bases, with 15 bases between them. CDR1 is SGHAT and CDR2 is FQNNGV in the germline V gene. The CDR3 DNA follows: TGTGCCAGCAGCAAGACAGCACAAGGGACCGGGGAGCTGTTTTTT. Residues: CASSKTAQGTGELFF.

The chain links TRBV4-2 to TRBJ2-1; maybe TRBD1 (6 bases). The germline V and J ends were trimmed by 2 bases and 9 bases, with 17 bases remaining between them. The V gene's germline CDR1 is LGHNA and CDR2 YNFKEQ. The CDR3 is made up of 15 amino acids. CDR3 region: CASSQSPGTQSEQFF. The CDR3 DNA reads as TGTGCCAGCAGCCAAAGCCCCGGGACACAGTCTGAGCAGTTCTTC.

V gene TRBV19 combines with J gene TRBJ1-4, with D hard to call. The CDR3 runs to 15 residues. Looked up from germline, CDR1 is LNHDA and CDR2 is SQIVND (reference sequence). V dropped 3 bases and J dropped 4 bases, with 12 bases sitting between them. DNA for the CDR3: TGTGCCAGTAGTATTGGGGAGCGGTATAATGAAAAACTGTTTTTT. This sequence encodes CASSIGERYNEKLFF.

The chain has TRBV5-1 and TRBJ2-1, with TRBD2 matching over 11 bases. The germline V gene has CDR1 SGHRS and CDR2 YFSETQ. This CDR3 has 15 residues. Trimming took 4 bases from V and 6 from J; bases not matched to a gene: 6. The CDR3 DNA reads TGCGCCAGCAGCGTACTAGCGGGAGAGTTCAATGAGCAGTTCTTC. It yields the protein CASSVLAGEFNEQFF.

The rearrangement links TRBV4-1 to TRBJ2-7, with D perhaps matching TRBD2 (5 bases). This CDR3 is built from 21 residues. Trimming removed 4 bases at V and 1 base at J, with 32 bases between. CDR1 is MGHRA and CDR2 is YSYEKL in the germline V gene. CDR3 bases: TGCGCCAGCAGCCCCCAAGAGGTAGTGGCCATTTTGGTGGGAGTGTCCTACGAGCAGTACTTC. Protein: CASSPQEVVAILVGVSYEQYF.

V gene TRBV19 combines with J gene TRBJ1-1; TRBD1 matches at 8 bases. J lost 0 bases, V lost 5 bases, and 8 bases had no gene match. The germline gives CDR1 LNHDA, CDR2 SQIVND (reference sequence). The CDR3 is 16 amino acids. CDR3 sequence reads: CASSRRQGAMNTEAFF. For the CDR3, the DNA is TGTGCCAGTAGTCGTAGGCAGGGGGCCATGAACACTGAAGCTTTCTTT. Drawing the rest from reference TRBV19 and TRBJ1-1, the complete variable domain is DGGITQSPKYLFRKEGQNVTLSCEQNLNHDAMYWYRQDPGQGLRLIYYSQIVNDFQKGDIAEGYSVSREKKESFPLTVTSAQKNPTAFYLCASSRRQGAMNTEAFFGQGTRLTVV.

The V gene is TRBV2, the J gene TRBJ2-4; the match to TRBD2 covers 9 bases. The CDR3 covers 12 residues. Germline values: CDR1 SNHLY, CDR2 FYNNEI. Trimming at V came to 8 bases and at J to 15 bases, leaving 11 bases not matched to a gene. The CDR3 reads CASDKREVFRYF. The CDR3 region has the DNA TGTGCCAGCGACAAGCGGGAGGTATTTCGGTACTTC.

This chain joins TRBV2 and TRBJ1-5; unclear D gene. CDR3 size: 15 residues. Trimming took 6 bases from V and 2 from J, leaving 14 bases between them. The germline V gene has CDR1 SNHLY and CDR2 FYNNEI. The CDR3 region has the DNA TGTGCCAGCAGGCCAGACAACTTCGGCAATCAGCCCCAGCATTTT. Translated, it gives CASRPDNFGNQPQHF.

Ten or more counts support this clone. J is TRBJ1-5 and V is TRBV6-1; D perhaps matches TRBD1 (5 bases). V lost 6 bases and J 1 base, leaving 13 bases between the germline ends. The CDR3 totals 15 residues. Germline CDR1 and CDR2: MNHNS and SASEGT. Here the CDR3 reads CASRAWQGSNQPQHF. CDR3 bases: TGTGCCAGCAGGGCTTGGCAGGGCAGCAATCAGCCCCAGCATTTT.

V is TRBV20-1 and J is TRBJ2-1; D unresolved. CDR3 length: 10 residues. Germline CDR1 reads DFQATT; CDR2 reads SNEGSKA (reference sequence). Trimming left V 2 bases short and J 9 bases short, with 5 bases between. CDR3 region: CSARSFEQFF. CDR3 DNA: TGCAGTGCTAGATCGTTTGAGCAGTTCTTC.

This clone was found once. The J gene is TRBJ2-7, the V gene TRBV6-1, with D unresolved. V was trimmed by 7 bases and J by 1 base, leaving 14 bases between them. Per the germline V gene, CDR1 is MNHNS and CDR2 is SASEGT. The CDR3 sequence is 14 residues long. This CDR3 is CASTLGPSSYEQYF. The CDR3 DNA follows: TGTGCCAGCACTTTGGGCCCCTCGTCCTACGAGCAGTACTTC.

The J gene is TRBJ2-7, the V gene TRBV7-9; no clear D gene. The CDR3 contains 12 residues. CDR1 and CDR2 from the germline V gene are SEHNR and FQNEAQ (reference sequence). V was trimmed by 5 bases and J by 4 bases, leaving 9 bases between them. CDR3: CASSERSYEQYF. Written as DNA, the CDR3 is TGTGCCAGCAGCGAGAGGAGTTACGAGCAGTACTTC.

The chain couples TRBV6-5 to TRBJ2-5; 7 nucleotides match TRBD1. The J segment lost 2 bases and the V segment lost 6 bases, leaving 9 bases of the junction unmatched. The germline V gene encodes CDR1 MNHEY and CDR2 SVGAGI. This CDR3 contains 15 residues. The CDR3: CASSYRGSGQETQYF. CDR3 DNA: TGTGCCAGCAGCTACAGGGGTTCAGGGCAAGAGACCCAGTACTTC.